This T cell receptor (beta chain) was sequenced in a study of blood T cell repertoires in COVID-19. Across the whole study: Acute and convalescent COVID-19 samples came from the United States, Italy and Spain. T cells, B-cell-depleted T cells, or PBMCs supplied cDNA or gDNA.

V was shortened by 4 bases and J by 6 bases, with 16 bases between the two germline ends. Germline V gives CDR1 SQVTM, CDR2 ANQGSEA. CDR3 size: 13 residues. In the original workflow: Estimation of nucleated cell counts relied on the amplification of reference gene primers. Clones were sequenced by immunoSEQ multiplex PCR, and TCRdb holds only the in-frame ones, with some missing. V and J calls plus clone size are reproduced from that table; the DNA served to infer D and trimming. Of under 350,000 clones in the sample, roughly 89% are singletons; the top ten hold approximately 4.6%. The chain is built from TRBV29-1 and TRBJ2-7; TRBD2 is a possible D gene (5 bases). This clonotype was sampled from a man between 40 and 49 years old with acute or convalescent COVID-19. Sequenced sample: peripheral blood. The CDR3 nucleotides are TGCAGCGTTGTCGACTACGGTCGGAGCGAGCAGTACTTC. Protein product: CSVVDYGRSEQYF.